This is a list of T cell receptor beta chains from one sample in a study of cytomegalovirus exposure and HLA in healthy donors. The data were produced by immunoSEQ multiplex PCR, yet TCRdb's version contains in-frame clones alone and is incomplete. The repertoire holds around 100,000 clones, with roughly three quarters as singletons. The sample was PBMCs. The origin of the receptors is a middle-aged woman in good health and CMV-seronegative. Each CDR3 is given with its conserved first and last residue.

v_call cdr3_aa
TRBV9 CASSVDRSGREGEQYF
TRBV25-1 CASSEGRIRRGFQETQYF
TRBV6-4 CASSSGGTKAFF
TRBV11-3 CASGRTSGRVTYEQYF
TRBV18 CASSKGGETQYF
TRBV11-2 CASSEPGHISPWGEKLFF
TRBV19 CASSMGQGLHLNTEAFF
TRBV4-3 CASSQDSLPGQRNEKLFF
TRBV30 CAWSVQSFYGYTF
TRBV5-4 CASSLRREGRGDTQYF
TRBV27 CASSIAGGVGETQYF
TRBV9 CASSVGTGLNSPLHF
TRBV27 CASSNFQWGSAYF
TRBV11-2 CATKGQGTYNEQFF
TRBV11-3 CASRSDSNNEQFF
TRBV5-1 CASSLIREPTDTQYF
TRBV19 CASSPVGTADNEQYF
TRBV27 CASSLGQAFPLYEQYF
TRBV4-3 CASSQGGARGHQETQYF
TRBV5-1 CASSLAGTSTDTQYF
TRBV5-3 CARRSTVRRAYEQYF
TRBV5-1 CASSWGPGIPVYEQYF
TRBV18 CASSPPSDRVSEQYF
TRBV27 CASSLSESVEQYF
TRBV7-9 CASTRTGASQETQYF
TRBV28 CASTSPGTSGRFHNEQFF
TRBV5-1 CASSLVLTSGGGNEQFF
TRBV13 CASSQTRGPGNTIYF
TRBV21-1 CASSKGVRAAYGYTF
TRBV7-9 CASSSRGQVYEQYF
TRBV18 CASSPPLTDSYEQYF
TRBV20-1 CSPSGGYEQYF
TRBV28 CASSLKLSKTGHLNTEAFF
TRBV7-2 CASSRLLASFGDTQYF
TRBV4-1 CASSQPGLANSYEQYF
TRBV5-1 CASRGGFEQYF
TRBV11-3 CASSSPDFTDTQYF
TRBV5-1 CASSLGGTSGTDTQYF
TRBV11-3 CASSENSNEQFF
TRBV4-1 CASSLGTGQNTIYF
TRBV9 CASSPPPGTGTSYEQYF
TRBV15 CATSSPAETNQPQHF
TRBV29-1 CSANQGENTEAFF
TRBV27 CASSGGTSGPGFF
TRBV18 CASSPPLRTGANTEAFF